These 9 T cell receptor beta chains originate from one sample sequenced in a study of blood T cell repertoires in COVID-19. Sequencing was performed with immunoSEQ multiplex PCR; in TCRdb, only in-frame clones are kept and a portion is missing. The table shows roughly 110,000 clones, with about 93% occurring only once. Sequenced input: peripheral blood. These receptors were taken from a woman in her thirties with acute or convalescent COVID-19.

This chain links TRBV2 with TRBJ2-1; TRBD2 aligns across 8 bases. With 2 bases clipped from V and 3 bases from J, the junction kept 3 bases outside the gene matches. In germline, CDR1 is SNHLY, CDR2 FYNNEI. The CDR3 loop spans 15 amino acids. The CDR3 DNA reads TGTGCCAGCAGTGAAACGAGCGGGGGCTACAATGAGCAGTTCTTC. Encoded protein: CASSETSGGYNEQFF.

The chain uses TRBV6-6 and TRBJ2-4, with a weak D call TRBD2 (6 bases). V was clipped by 2 bases and J by 3 bases, with 8 bases between them. Germline CDR1 MNHNY, CDR2 SVGAGI (reference sequence). The CDR3 is 14 amino acids. CDR3 DNA: TGTGCCAGCAGTTACGGGACTTTCAAAAACATTCAGTACTTC. Amino acids: CASSYGTFKNIQYF.

In this sample, this clone turned up once. The V and J genes are TRBV4-1 and TRBJ2-3, with 9 bases matching TRBD2. V gave up 0 bases and J gave up 5 bases; unmatched junction bases: 9. Germline loops: CDR1 MGHRA, CDR2 YSYEKL. The CDR3 consists of 17 residues. The CDR3 sequence: CASSQETSSGVLDTQYF. In DNA, the CDR3 is TGCGCCAGCAGCCAAGAGACTTCTAGCGGGGTTCTAGATACGCAGTATTTT.

This clone was seen a single time. The V and J genes are TRBV6-5 and TRBJ1-6, with 9 bases fitting TRBD1. CDR1 MNHEY and CDR2 SVGAGI come from the germline V gene. The CDR3 runs 14 residues. Trimming took 6 bases from V and 5 from J; bases not matched to a gene: 2. Here the CDR3 reads CASRGQGHNSPLHF. In DNA form, the CDR3 reads TGTGCCAGCAGGGGACAGGGACATAATTCACCCCTCCACTTT.

This chain uses TRBV19 with TRBJ2-1; D might be TRBD1 (5 bases). V was cut by 4 bases and J by 0 bases, with 10 bases left in between. From germline, CDR1 is LNHDA and CDR2 SQIVND (reference sequence). The CDR3 contains 15 residues. In nucleotides, the CDR3 is TGTGCCAGTAGTAATGGAGACAGCTCCTACAATGAGCAGTTCTTC. The encoded protein is CASSNGDSSYNEQFF.

The rearrangement joins TRBV7-2 to TRBJ1-2; 7 bases agree with TRBD1. This CDR3 is 16 amino acids long. The junction had 8 bases not matched to a gene; V was cut back by 2 bases and J by 2 bases. The germline gives CDR1 SGHTA, CDR2 FQGNSA. CDR3 DNA: TGTGCCAGCAGCTTACATCTAGGGGGCTTAAACTATGGCTACACCTTC. It codes for CASSLHLGGLNYGYTF.

The rearrangement uses TRBV29-1 and TRBJ2-5, with TRBD1 matching over 9 bases. Per germline, CDR1 SQVTM and CDR2 ANQGSEA. Trimming cost V 7 bases and J 1 base; bases outside gene matches: 13. This CDR3 is built from 16 residues. CDR3 region: CSAAITTGGSQETQYF. DNA for the CDR3: TGCAGCGCCGCCATAACGACAGGGGGTAGCCAAGAGACCCAGTACTTC.

The chain couples TRBV4-3 to TRBJ2-1; 7 nucleotides line up with TRBD1. V lost 1 base to trimming and J lost 0 bases; unmatched junction nucleotides: 0. The V gene's germline CDR1 is LGHNA and CDR2 YSLEER. The CDR3 consists of 15 residues. The CDR3 is CASSQGQGSYNEQFF. The CDR3 DNA is TGCGCCAGCAGCCAAGGACAGGGCTCCTACAATGAGCAGTTCTTC.

In the case of this clone: The sample carries other DNA sequences with the same CDR3. The chain has TRBV7-2 and TRBJ1-1; D gene ambiguous. The CDR3 is made up of 14 amino acids. Between the trimmed V and J ends, which lost 1 base and 0 bases, there was a span of 6 bases. Germline lookup yields CDR1 SGHTA and CDR2 FQGNSA. The chain's CDR3 is CASSLGGLNTEAFF. CDR3 bases: TGTGCCAGCAGCTTAGGCGGCCTGAACACTGAAGCTTTCTTT.